Listed below are T cell receptor beta chains from one sample, sequenced in a study of blood T cell repertoires in COVID-19. The repertoire was sequenced with immunoSEQ multiplex PCR; TCRdb's copy has only in-frame clones and lacks some. The table lists fewer than 200,000 clones, 70% to 85% of them singletons, with more than 5.5% in the top ten. Source material: peripheral blood. The source of these receptors is a human donor in a cohort sampled during active COVID-19. Each CDR3 is given with its conserved first and last residue. Each record gives: V gene, J gene, clone size, D gene, CDR3 protein, CDR3 DNA. D genes are given only for firm matches. Expanded clones get a size class; other rows say once, few or many, or leave the size out.

V: TRBV3-1/TRBV3-2
J: TRBJ2-3
size: -
D: TRBD2
CDR3: CASSQDLDGGAEDTQYF
DNA: TGTGCCAGCAGCCAAGATTTGGACGGGGGGGCCGAAGATACGCAGTATTTT

V: TRBV12-3/TRBV12-4
J: TRBJ2-7
size: -
D: TRBD1
CDR3: CASSSGTVYEQYF
DNA: TGTGCCAGCAGTTCCGGGACAGTCTACGAGCAGTACTTC

V: TRBV5-4
J: TRBJ2-7
size: -
D: TRBD2
CDR3: CASSSTSGGGGEQYF
DNA: TGTGCCAGCAGCTCGACTAGCGGGGGGGGCGGCGAGCAGTACTTC

V: TRBV7-3
J: TRBJ2-6
size: -
D: -
CDR3: CASSFSSGANVLTF
DNA: TGTGCCAGCAGCTTTTCTTCTGGGGCCAACGTCCTGACTTTC

V: TRBV7-3
J: TRBJ2-3
size: once
D: TRBD2
CDR3: CASSFGLAGGRDTQYF
DNA: TGTGCCAGCAGCTTCGGGCTAGCGGGGGGGCGAGATACGCAGTATTTT

V: TRBV3-1/TRBV3-2
J: TRBJ1-5
size: -
D: -
CDR3: CASSRGNQPQHF
DNA: TGTGCCAGCAGCCGAGGGAATCAGCCCCAGCATTTT

V: TRBV29-1
J: TRBJ2-7
size: -
D: TRBD1
CDR3: CSVGRRDRSYEQYF
DNA: TGCAGCGTTGGGCGCCGGGACAGATCCTACGAGCAGTACTTC

V: TRBV6-2/TRBV6-3
J: TRBJ2-1
size: -
D: -
CDR3: CASSYSAENSYNEQFF
DNA: TGTGCCAGCAGTTACTCCGCAGAAAACTCCTACAATGAGCAGTTCTTC

V: TRBV18
J: TRBJ2-5
size: -
D: -
CDR3: CASSPGHGQETQYF
DNA: TGTGCCAGCTCACCAGGGCATGGACAAGAGACCCAGTACTTC

V: TRBV5-1
J: TRBJ2-7
size: -
D: -
CDR3: CASSPGLTGSYEQYF
DNA: TGCGCCAGCAGCCCGGGACTGACAGGGTCCTACGAGCAGTACTTC

V: TRBV7-8
J: TRBJ1-2
size: -
D: TRBD1
CDR3: CASSLTEDRVESTGYTF
DNA: TGTGCCAGCAGCTTAACAGAGGACAGGGTTGAATCGACTGGCTACACCTTC

V: TRBV6-6
J: TRBJ2-5
size: -
D: -
CDR3: CASSLEAYETQYF
DNA: TGTGCCAGCAGTTTAGAAGCGTACGAGACCCAGTACTTC

V: TRBV4-1
J: TRBJ1-1
size: -
D: -
CDR3: CASSQVDKQNTEAFF
DNA: TGCGCCAGCAGCCAAGTAGACAAGCAGAACACTGAAGCTTTCTTT

V: TRBV30
J: TRBJ1-5
size: -
D: -
CDR3: CAAGGDQPQHF
DNA: TGTGCCGCGGGGGGAGATCAGCCCCAGCATTTT